One sample yielded the 9 T cell receptor beta chains listed below, sequenced in a study of T-cell reconstitution after alpha-beta-depleted transplantation in children. It was with unique molecular identifiers that the TCRbeta library was prepared. TCRdb itself ran the PCR reads through MiXCR, one entry per CDR3 protein. The table includes approximately 83,000 distinct CDR3 sequences, roughly an eighth detected once. The sequencing here drew on PBMCs from the stem cell graft donor, taken from the stem cell graft. The receptors originated from a human donor who donated a stem cell graft to a child with inherited bone marrow failure.

In its sample, this clonotype was seen many times. This chain uses TRBV3-1 with TRBJ2-5; D is possibly TRBD1 (6 bases). V shed 4 bases and J shed 3 bases, with 12 bases lying between them. CDR1 and CDR2 (germline): LGHDT, YNNKEL (reference sequence). The CDR3 extends over 14 amino acids. The CDR3 bases are TGTGCCAGCAGCCCCTGGACAGAGAAAGAGACCCAGTACTTC. Protein: CASSPWTEKETQYF.

This clonotype has only a few counts. The chain carries TRBV4-3 and TRBJ2-7; 9 bases map to TRBD2. V lost 1 base and J lost 3; bases outside the gene matches: 4. The CDR3 has 15 residues. Per the germline V gene, CDR1 is LGHNA and CDR2 is YSLEER. CDR3 coding DNA: TGCGCCAGCAGCCAAGGTCAAGCGGGAGGCTACGAGCAGTACTTC. Residues: CASSQGQAGGYEQYF.

This clonotype was seen repeatedly, ten times or more. This chain uses TRBV7-8 with TRBJ1-1; no firm D call. Germline V gene sequence: CDR1 SGHVS, CDR2 FQNEAQ. Trimming removed 5 bases from V and 3 bases from J, with 10 bases in between. This CDR3 comprises 13 residues. CDR3 nucleotides: TGTGCCAGCAGCCCCCCTTGGGACACTGAAGCTTTCTTT. Encoded protein: CASSPPWDTEAFF. The variable domain in full, with the rest retrieved from reference TRBV7-8 and TRBJ1-1, is GAGVSQSPRYKVAKRGQDVALRCDPISGHVSLFWYQQALGQGPEFLTYFQNEAQLDKSGLPSDRFFAERPEGSVSTLKIQRTQQEDSAVYLCASSPPWDTEAFFGQGTRLTVV.

This clonotype has ten or more counts. The chain uses TRBV7-9 and TRBJ1-5; D possibly corresponds to TRBD1 (6 bases). The V gene lost 5 bases and the J gene lost 3 bases, with 11 bases spanning the gap. The CDR3 has 14 residues. Per germline, CDR1 SEHNR and CDR2 FQNEAQ (reference sequence). Written as DNA, the CDR3 is TGTGCCAGCAGCCCAGGACAGAACAATCAGCCCCAGCATTTT. Residues: CASSPGQNNQPQHF.

This clonotype was picked up many times. Relative to the germline gene, one junction end is altered; a read error may explain this. The chain joins TRBV9 to TRBJ2-7, with D possibly called TRBD1 or TRBD2 (6 bases each). CDR1 is SGDLS, CDR2 YYNGEE, per germline. CDR3 length: 13 residues. The chain's CDR3 is CASSSGGGYEQSF. CDR3 bases: TGTGCCAGCAGCAGCGGAGGGGGGTACGAGCAGTCCTTC.

This clonotype was observed a handful of times. The J gene is TRBJ2-2, the V gene TRBV3-1; possibly TRBD1 for D (6 bases). The CDR3 runs 17 residues. With 1 base removed from V and 2 bases from J, the gap between germline ends came to 14 bases. The germline gives CDR1 LGHDT, CDR2 YNNKEL (reference sequence). CDR3 region: CASSQGGPIANTGELFF. CDR3 nucleotide sequence: TGTGCCAGCAGCCAAGGGGGGCCGATCGCCAACACCGGGGAGCTGTTTTTT.

The CDR3 sequence is CALSRNPGDLSSGANVLTF. CDR3 sequence (DNA): TGTGCCCTCAGTAGAAACCCTGGGGACCTAAGCTCTGGGGCCAACGTCCTGACTTTC. The chain links TRBV12-3 or TRBV12-4 to TRBJ2-6; either TRBD1 or TRBD2 may fit D (5 bases each). The CDR3 is made up of 19 amino acids. Trimming removed 11 bases from V and 0 bases from J, with 26 bases in between.

This clonotype was counted ten times or more. The chain recombines TRBV12-3 or TRBV12-4 with TRBJ1-2, with 7 bases that match TRBD1. V was clipped by 5 bases and J by 2 bases; unmatched bases: 5. The CDR3 runs to 14 residues. The CDR3 reads CASSLGTVNYGYTF. DNA for the CDR3: TGTGCCAGCAGTCTTGGGACAGTAAACTATGGCTACACCTTC.

This clonotype has a count of ten or more. The chain uses TRBV5-1 and TRBJ2-7; no reliable D call. The V end lost 2 bases, the J end lost 6 bases, and 6 bases lay between the germline ends. The CDR3 is made up of 11 amino acids. From germline, CDR1 is SGHRS and CDR2 YFSETQ. This CDR3 reads CASSFGREQYF. CDR3 nucleotides: TGCGCCAGCAGCTTCGGTCGCGAGCAGTACTTC.